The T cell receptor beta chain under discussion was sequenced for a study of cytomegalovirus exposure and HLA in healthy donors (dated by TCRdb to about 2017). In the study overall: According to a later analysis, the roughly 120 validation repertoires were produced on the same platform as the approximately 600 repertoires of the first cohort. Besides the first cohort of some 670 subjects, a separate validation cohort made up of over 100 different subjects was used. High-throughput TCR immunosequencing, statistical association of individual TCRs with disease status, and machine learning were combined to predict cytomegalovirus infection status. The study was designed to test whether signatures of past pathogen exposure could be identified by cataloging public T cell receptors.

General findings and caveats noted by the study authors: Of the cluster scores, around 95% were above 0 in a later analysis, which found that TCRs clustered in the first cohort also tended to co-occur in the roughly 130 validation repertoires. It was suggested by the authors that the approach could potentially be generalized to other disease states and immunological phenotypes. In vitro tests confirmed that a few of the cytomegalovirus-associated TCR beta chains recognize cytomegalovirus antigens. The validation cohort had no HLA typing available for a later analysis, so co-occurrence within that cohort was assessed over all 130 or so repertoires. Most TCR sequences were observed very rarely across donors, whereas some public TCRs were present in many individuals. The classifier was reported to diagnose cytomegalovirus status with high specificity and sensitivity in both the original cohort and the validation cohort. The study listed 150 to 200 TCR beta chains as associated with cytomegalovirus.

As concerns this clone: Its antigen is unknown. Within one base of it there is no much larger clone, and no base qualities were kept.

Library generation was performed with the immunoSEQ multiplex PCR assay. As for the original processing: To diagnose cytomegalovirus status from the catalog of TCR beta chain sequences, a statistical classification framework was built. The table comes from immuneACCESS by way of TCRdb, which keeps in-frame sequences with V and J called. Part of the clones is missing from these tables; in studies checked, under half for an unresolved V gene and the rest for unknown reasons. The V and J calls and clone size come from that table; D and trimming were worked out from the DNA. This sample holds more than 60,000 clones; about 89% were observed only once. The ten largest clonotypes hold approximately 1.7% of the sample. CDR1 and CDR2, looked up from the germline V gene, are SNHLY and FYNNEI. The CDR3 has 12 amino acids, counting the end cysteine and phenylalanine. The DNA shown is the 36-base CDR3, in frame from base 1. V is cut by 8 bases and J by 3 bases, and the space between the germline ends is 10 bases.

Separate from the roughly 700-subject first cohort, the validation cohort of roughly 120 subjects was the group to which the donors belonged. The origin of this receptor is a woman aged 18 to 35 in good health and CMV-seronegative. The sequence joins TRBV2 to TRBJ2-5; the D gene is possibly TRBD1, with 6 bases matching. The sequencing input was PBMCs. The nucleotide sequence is TGTGCCAGCCGGGACACCAAAGAGACCCAGTACTTC. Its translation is CASRDTKETQYF. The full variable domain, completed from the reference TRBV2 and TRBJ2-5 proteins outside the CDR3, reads EPEVTQTPSHQVTQMGQEVILRCVPISNHLYFYWYRQILGQKVEFLVSFYNNEISEKSEIFDDQFSVERPDGSNFTLKIRSTKLEDSAMYFCASRDTKETQYFGPGTRLLVL.